The 16 T cell receptor beta chains in this list originate from one sample, sequenced in a study of cytomegalovirus exposure and HLA in healthy donors. PCR used 60 Vbeta primers and 13 Jbeta primers. Libraries were prepared by immunoSEQ multiplex PCR; TCRdb keeps only in-frame clonotypes and omits some of them. This sample has 120,000 to 150,000 clones, with around 78% found just once. The sample taken for sequencing was PBMCs. These receptors were collected from a man aged 35 to 55 in good health and CMV-seropositive.

The count of this clone is one. The chain recombines TRBV18 with TRBJ1-2; TRBD1 might be the D (5 bases). This CDR3 is built from 15 residues. Per germline, CDR1 KGHSH and CDR2 LQKENI. Trimming took 2 bases from V and 3 from J, leaving 13 bases between them. CDR3 sequence reads: CASSPGGKMYYGYTF. CDR3 in DNA: TGTGCCAGCTCACCAGGGGGGAAAATGTACTATGGCTACACCTTC. The full variable domain, rest sourced from reference TRBV18 and TRBJ1-2, is NAGVMQNPRHLVRRRGQEARLRCSPMKGHSHVYWYRQLPEEGLKFMVYLQKENIIDESGMPKERFSAEFPKEGPSILRIQQVVRGDSAAYFCASSPGGKMYYGYTFGSGTRLTVV.

The rearrangement links TRBV5-8 to TRBJ1-5; TRBD1 agrees at 10 bases. The CDR3 runs 20 residues. Germline CDR1 SGHTS, CDR2 YDEGEE. Trimming removed 0 bases from V and 1 base from J; junction bases left unmatched: 13. The CDR3 DNA follows: TGTGCCAGCAGCTTGGTAATAGGGACAGGGGACTCCATCAGCAATCAGCCCCAGCATTTT. Translation: CASSLVIGTGDSISNQPQHF.

The rearrangement joins TRBV28 to TRBJ2-6, with TRBD1 matching over 8 bases. This CDR3 contains 17 residues. Germline values: CDR1 MDHEN, CDR2 SYDVKM. Unmatched junction bases numbered 7, after V lost 6 bases and J lost 0 bases. The CDR3, as DNA: TGTGCCAGCAGCACAGGGACAGGTAACTCTGGGGCCAACGTCCTGACTTTC. Its protein is CASSTGTGNSGANVLTF.

The chain joins TRBV7-3 to TRBJ2-1; D is possibly TRBD2 (6 bases). Germline V gene sequence: CDR1 SGHTA, CDR2 FQGTGA. The CDR3 contains 13 residues. Trimming removed 1 base at V and 10 bases at J, with 11 bases between. The DNA for the CDR3 is TGTGCCAGCAGCTTAAGTGCGGGGACGGAGCAGTTCTTC. This sequence encodes CASSLSAGTEQFF.

The chain employs TRBV6-6 and TRBJ1-5; D remains ambiguous. The length of the CDR3 is 13 residues. Germline-derived CDR1 and CDR2 are MNHNY and SVGAGI (reference sequence). V was pared by 4 bases and J by 7 bases, with 11 bases between. DNA of the CDR3: TGTGCCAGCAGTTCAGGCAGCTTACAGCCCCAGCATTTT. Translated: CASSSGSLQPQHF.

The V gene is TRBV29-1, the J gene TRBJ2-7, with 14 positions matching TRBD2. The CDR3 contains 15 residues. In germline, CDR1 is SQVTM, CDR2 ANQGSEA. V lost 6 bases to trimming and J lost 3 bases; unmatched junction nucleotides: 7. The CDR3: CSVLAGTSGGYEQYF. The CDR3 DNA reads TGCAGCGTCCTGGCCGGGACTAGCGGGGGCTACGAGCAGTACTTC.

V usage is TRBV6-1 and J usage is TRBJ1-5, with TRBD1 as a possible D gene (5 bases). Per the germline V gene, CDR1 is MNHNS and CDR2 is SASEGT. V was clipped by 5 bases and J by 5 bases, with 13 bases between them. The CDR3 has 14 residues. Here the CDR3 reads CASSLQGGDQPQHF. For the CDR3, the DNA is TGTGCCAGCAGTCTTCAGGGAGGGGATCAGCCCCAGCATTTT.

CDR3 DNA sequence: TGTGCCAGCAGTTCCGGGACCCCGGGGGGGACCCAGTACTTC. Translated: CASSSGTPGGTQYF. The chain recombines TRBV27 with TRBJ2-5; 7 bases align to TRBD2. Trimming removed 4 bases from V and 7 bases from J; junction bases left unmatched: 9. In germline, CDR1 is MNHEY, CDR2 SMNVEV (reference sequence). The CDR3 totals 14 residues.

The chain is built from TRBV27 and TRBJ2-3; D unresolved. Germline CDR1 reads MNHEY; CDR2 reads SMNVEV (reference sequence). V dropped 2 bases and J dropped 2 bases, with 5 bases sitting between them. The CDR3 covers 13 residues. The CDR3 nucleotides are TGTGCCAGCAGTTTAAGCCTCACAGATACGCAGTATTTT. Translated: CASSLSLTDTQYF.

The chain uses TRBV7-2 and TRBJ1-2, with TRBD1 matching over 8 bases. Germline CDR1 and CDR2: SGHTA and FQGNSA. The V gene end was trimmed by 5 bases and the J gene end by 8 bases; junction bases not matched to a gene: 10. The CDR3 is made up of 14 amino acids. The CDR3 loop is CASSPRQGTLGYTF. The CDR3 bases are TGTGCCAGCAGCCCCAGACAGGGGACTTTAGGCTACACCTTC.

This clone has just one count. The chain has TRBV27 and TRBJ2-7, with a weak D call TRBD1 (5 bases). The CDR3 sequence is 13 residues long. Germline CDR1 is MNHEY and CDR2 is SMNVEV (reference sequence). V lost 4 bases, J lost 4 bases, and 11 bases lay in between. CDR3 amino acids: CASSYNRLYEQYF. The CDR3 DNA reads TGTGCCAGCAGTTATAACAGGCTATACGAGCAGTACTTC.

The chain combines TRBV9 with TRBJ2-7; 10 bases line up with TRBD2. The CDR3 length is 16 residues. V shed 4 bases and J 0 bases; nucleotides not matched to a gene: 7. From germline, CDR1 is SGDLS and CDR2 YYNGEE. The CDR3 DNA reads TGTGCCAGCAGCCTCACACTAGCGGGAAGCTCCTACGAGCAGTACTTC. Translation gives CASSLTLAGSSYEQYF. The variable domain in full, completed from reference TRBV9 and TRBJ2-7, reads DSGVTQTPKHLITATGQRVTLRCSPRSGDLSVYWYQQSLDQGLQFLIQYYNGEERAKGNILERFSAQQFPDLHSELNLSSLELGDSALYFCASSLTLAGSSYEQYFGPGTRLTVT.

This chain joins TRBV27 and TRBJ1-2, with unresolved D. Trimming shortened V by 1 base and J by 4 bases, and 10 bases separated the two germline ends. Germline V gene sequence: CDR1 MNHEY, CDR2 SMNVEV (reference sequence). The CDR3 covers 14 residues. The CDR3 DNA reads as TGTGCCAGCAGTTTATTTCCAGGCCCCTATGGCTACACCTTC. It translates to CASSLFPGPYGYTF.

This clone was picked up a small number of times. This chain connects TRBV28 to TRBJ2-5; D not resolved. The germline V gene encodes CDR1 MDHEN and CDR2 SYDVKM. The CDR3 sequence is 16 residues long. V lost 3 bases and J 0 bases, leaving 14 bases between the germline ends. The CDR3 DNA follows: TGTGCCAGCAGTTTTTCTTTTTCCGTAGACCAAGAGACCCAGTACTTC. Translation: CASSFSFSVDQETQYF.

The chain carries TRBV7-2 and TRBJ1-2; 8 nucleotides line up with TRBD1. Unmatched junction bases numbered 5, after V lost 5 bases and J lost 0 bases. The CDR3 totals 15 residues. The germline gives CDR1 SGHTA, CDR2 FQGNSA. The CDR3 DNA reads TGTGCCAGCAGCCCACAGGGGGAAGCTAACTATGGCTACACCTTC. This encodes CASSPQGEANYGYTF.

The rearrangement links TRBV5-5 to TRBJ1-1, with D maybe TRBD1 (5 bases). The germline gives CDR1 SGHKS, CDR2 YYEKEE (reference sequence). This CDR3 has 13 residues. V was clipped by 4 bases and J by 8 bases, with 15 bases between them. CDR3 in DNA: TGTGCCAGCAGCCGAGACAGAATCGGGGAAGCTTTCTTT. Its translation is CASSRDRIGEAFF. Together with reference TRBV5-5 and TRBJ1-1, the CDR3 gives the full variable domain: DAGVTQSPTHLIKTRGQQVTLRCSPISGHKSVSWYQQVLGQGPQFIFQYYEKEERGRGNFPDRFSARQFPNYSSELNVNALLLGDSALYLCASSRDRIGEAFFGQGTRLTVV.